This note documents a single TCR beta chain sequence. Its antigen specificity is not known. The record has no base qualities; no much larger clone is one base away. Participants in the prospective study were enrolled through a virtual design, were aged about 18 to 89 years, and lived in 20 to 30 United States geographic areas. In the prospective study, participants were assigned to cohorts based on the clinical history participants reported in a screening survey and a study questionnaire. Recovered participants in ImmuneRACE Cohort 3 were defined as having two consecutive negative NP/OP PCR tests, clearance from a healthcare professional, or resolution of symptoms. Mobile phlebotomists in the prospective study collected whole blood, serum and a nasopharyngeal or oropharyngeal swab from every participant. Over a roughly 2-month period, participants in the prospective study had the option of providing additional blood draws and questionnaires. Before DNA extraction, prospective study blood samples were shipped either frozen or at room temperature.

Looking up the germline V gene (reference sequence) yields CDR1 LGHDT and CDR2 YNNKEL. From cysteine to phenylalanine, the CDR3 is 14 amino acids long. The kept DNA is CDR3 alone, 42 bases in frame from the first base. The V end loses 1 base and the J end loses 4 bases, and a stretch of 10 bases separates them. These data belong to a study of blood T cell repertoires in COVID-19 (dated by TCRdb to the early 2020s). About the study as a whole: Samples covering the acute and convalescent phases of COVID-19 were provided by collaborators in the United States, Italy and Spain. The material from the prospective study consisted of cDNA or gDNA derived from T cells, B-cell-depleted T cells, or PBMCs. Deeply sampled blood TCRbeta repertoires from subjects exposed to, actively infected with, or recovered from COVID-19 were included in the dataset. The repertoires were made available in a free public database intended to serve as a resource for research on the immune response to SARS-CoV-2. Samples were obtained from the ongoing ImmuneRACE study (first 160 participants) and from 1,200 or so subjects provided by 6 global collaborators. Nearly every sample came with metadata listing a de-identified subject ID, COVID-19 status, age in years and sex. Where HLA class I and class II types were available, the types were taken from metadata supplied by the sample provider, not from assay-based typing. The study at large found these results: Clinical and demographic metadata were provided uncurated, with the amount varying by source and participant.

TCRbeta CDR3 regions were amplified from genomic DNA by means of the immunoSEQ Assay, a bias-controlled multiplex PCR. The study's own analysis went as follows. The number of nucleated cells in each sample was estimated from the amplification of reference gene primers within the assay. Sequence reads were collapsed and filtered to measure the absolute abundance of every unique TCRbeta CDR3 rearrangement. For each sample, productive Simpson clonality was calculated by taking the square root of Simpson's diversity index across productive rearrangements. Drawn from immuneACCESS, this table holds only the in-frame rearrangements with V and J called that TCRdb kept. Clones are partly lost; checked studies trace under half to an unresolved V gene and leave the rest unexplained. V, J and clone size derive from that table, while D and trimming were established from the DNA sequence. The sample includes fewer than 300,000 clones, with approximately 90% observed a single time. The top ten hold roughly 9% of the sample.

The material sequenced was PBMCs or T cells enriched from blood (not recorded which). The rearrangement combines TRBV3-1 (or the pseudogene TRBV3-2) with TRBJ1-1; the D gene is not confidently resolved. This clonotype was sampled from a man aged 40-49 years who had recovered from COVID-19. The DNA is TGTGCCAGCAGCCAAGCCCGCCGGGGCACTGAAGCTTTCTTT. The resulting protein is CASSQARRGTEAFF.